This is a list of T cell receptor beta chains from one sample in a study of vaccination and CD4 T cells after COVID-19. TCRdb redid the calling of the PCR reads with MiXCR, one entry per CDR3 protein. In the table there are under 7,000 distinct CDR3 sequences, around 19% of which are singletons. Their recognized antigens are unknown. Sequencing was done on a sample of CD4+ T cells from blood, cultured in vitro. The receptor source for this set is a human donor who had recovered from COVID-19. CDR3s include the opening cysteine and the closing phenylalanine or tryptophan. Fields, in order: V gene, clone size, D gene, J gene, CDR3 protein, CDR3 DNA. A D gene is named only where the DNA matches it firmly. Size tells how often a clone was seen (once, few, many) or the class of an expanded clone, and some rows leave it out.

>TRBV28|NA|NA|TRBJ1-5
CASSLGIGVKSDQPQHF
TGTGCCAGCAGTTTGGGGATAGGGGTTAAATCTGATCAGCCCCAGCATTTT
>TRBV27|few|TRBD2|TRBJ2-3
CASSPIPWTSGPNYTDTQYF
TGTGCCAGCAGTCCGATACCCTGGACTAGCGGGCCTAATTACACAGATACGCAGTATTTT
>TRBV5-3|few|NA|TRBJ1-1
CARSFLPPLNTEAFF
TGTGCCAGAAGCTTTTTACCCCCGTTGAACACTGAAGCTTTCTTT
>TRBV18|few|NA|TRBJ2-5
CASFGGLETQYF
TGTGCCAGCTTTGGGGGTCTAGAGACCCAGTACTTC
>TRBV29-1|few|NA|TRBJ2-4
CSVEFMGVAKNIQYF
TGCAGCGTTGAGTTCATGGGGGTGGCCAAAAACATTCAGTACTTC
>TRBV7-9|NA|NA|TRBJ1-2
CASSLSSKTDGYTF
TGTGCCAGCAGCTTATCATCTAAAACCGACGGCTACACCTTC
>TRBV5-1|NA|NA|TRBJ1-1
CASRVNTEAFF
TGCGCCAGCAGGGTGAACACTGAAGCTTTCTTT
>TRBV19|NA|TRBD1|TRBJ1-2
CASSVQGASYGYTF
TGTGCCAGTAGTGTACAGGGGGCTTCGTATGGCTACACCTTC
>TRBV6-2/TRBV6-3|NA|TRBD1|TRBJ2-2
CASSTTGGNTGELFF
TGTGCCAGCAGTACTACAGGGGGCAACACCGGGGAGCTGTTTTTT
>TRBV15|NA|NA|TRBJ1-1
CATSRRKSTEAFF
TGTGCCACCAGCAGAAGGAAGTCCACTGAAGCTTTCTTT
>TRBV20-1|medium-sized|NA|TRBJ1-6
CSAREPATAPLHF
TGCAGTGCTAGGGAGCCCGCAACGGCACCCCTCCACTTT
>TRBV7-2|medium-sized|TRBD2|TRBJ2-3
CASSSSGGAWFTQYF
TGTGCCAGCAGCTCTAGCGGGGGGGCCTGGTTTACGCAGTATTTT
>TRBV10-3|few|TRBD1|TRBJ1-2
CAISESWDSDGYTF
TGTGCCATCAGTGAGTCGTGGGACAGTGATGGCTACACCTTC
>TRBV7-2|NA|TRBD2|TRBJ2-1
CASSLGTSGRSGEQFF
TGTGCCAGCAGCTTAGGGACTAGCGGGCGGTCCGGAGAGCAGTTCTTC
>TRBV18|NA|NA|TRBJ2-7
CASSPLTGTYEQYF
TGTGCCAGCTCACCGTTGACAGGAACCTACGAGCAGTACTTC
>TRBV1|few|NA|TRBJ2-5
CTSSPGLGRETQYF
TGCACCAGCAGCCCCGGGTTGGGGAGAGAGACCCAGTACTTC
>TRBV30|few|TRBD1|TRBJ1-2
CAWSVRQGDYGYTF
TGTGCCTGGAGTGTACGACAGGGAGACTATGGCTACACCTTC